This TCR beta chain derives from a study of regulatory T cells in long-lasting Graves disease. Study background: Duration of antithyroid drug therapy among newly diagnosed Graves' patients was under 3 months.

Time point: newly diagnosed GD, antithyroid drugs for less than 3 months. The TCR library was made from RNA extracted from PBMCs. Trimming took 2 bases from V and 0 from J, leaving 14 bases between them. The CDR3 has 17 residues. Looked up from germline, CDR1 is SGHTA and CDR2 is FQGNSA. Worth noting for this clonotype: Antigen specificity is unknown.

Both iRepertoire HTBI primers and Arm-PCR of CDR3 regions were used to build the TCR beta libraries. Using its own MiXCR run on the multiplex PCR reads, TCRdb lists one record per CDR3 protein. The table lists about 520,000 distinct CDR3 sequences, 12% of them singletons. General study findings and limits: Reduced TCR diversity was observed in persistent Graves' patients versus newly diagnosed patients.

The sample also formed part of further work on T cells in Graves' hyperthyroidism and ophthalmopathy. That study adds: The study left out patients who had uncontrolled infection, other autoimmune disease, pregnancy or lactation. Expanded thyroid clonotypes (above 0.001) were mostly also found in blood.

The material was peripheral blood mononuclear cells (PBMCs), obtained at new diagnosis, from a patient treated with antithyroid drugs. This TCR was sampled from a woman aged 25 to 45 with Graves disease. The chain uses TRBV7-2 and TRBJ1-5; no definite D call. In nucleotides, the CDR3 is TGTGCCAGCAGCTTATATGTGACACCGTATAGCAATCAGCCCCAGCATTTT. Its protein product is CASSLYVTPYSNQPQHF.